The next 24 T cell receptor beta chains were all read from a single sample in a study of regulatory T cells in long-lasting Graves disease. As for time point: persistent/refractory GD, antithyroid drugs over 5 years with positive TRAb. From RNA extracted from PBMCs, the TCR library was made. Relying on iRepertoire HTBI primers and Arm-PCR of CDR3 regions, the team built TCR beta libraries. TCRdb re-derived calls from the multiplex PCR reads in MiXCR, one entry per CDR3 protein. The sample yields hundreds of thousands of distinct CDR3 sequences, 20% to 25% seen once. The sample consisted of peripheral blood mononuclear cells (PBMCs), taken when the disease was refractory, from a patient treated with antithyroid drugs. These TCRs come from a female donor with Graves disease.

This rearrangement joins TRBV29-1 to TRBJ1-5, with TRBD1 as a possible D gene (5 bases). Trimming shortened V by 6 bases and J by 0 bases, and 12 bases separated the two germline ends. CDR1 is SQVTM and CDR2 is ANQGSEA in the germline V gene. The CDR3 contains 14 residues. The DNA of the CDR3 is TGCAGCGTAGCCCCCACAGGTAGCAATCAGCCCCAGCATTTT. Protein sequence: CSVAPTGSNQPQHF.

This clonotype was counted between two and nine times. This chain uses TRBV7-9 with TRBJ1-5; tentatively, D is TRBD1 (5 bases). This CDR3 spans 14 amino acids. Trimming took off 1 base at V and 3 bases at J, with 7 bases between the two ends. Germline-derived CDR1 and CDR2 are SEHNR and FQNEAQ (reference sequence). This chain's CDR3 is CASSLEDTNQPQHF. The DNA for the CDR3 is TGTGCCAGCAGCTTAGAGGACACCAATCAGCCCCAGCATTTT.

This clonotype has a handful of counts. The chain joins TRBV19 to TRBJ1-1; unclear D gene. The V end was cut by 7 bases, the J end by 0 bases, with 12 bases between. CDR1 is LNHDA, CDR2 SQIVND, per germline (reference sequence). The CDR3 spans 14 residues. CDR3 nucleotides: TGTGCCAGTACCCCGGGTTCCATGAACACTGAAGCTTTCTTT. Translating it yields CASTPGSMNTEAFF.

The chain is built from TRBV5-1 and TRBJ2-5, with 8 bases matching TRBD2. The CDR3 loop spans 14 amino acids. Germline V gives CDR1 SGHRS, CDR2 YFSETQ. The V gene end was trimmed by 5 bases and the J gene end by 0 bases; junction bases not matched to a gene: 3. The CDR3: CASRREAYQETQYF. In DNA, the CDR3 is TGCGCCAGCAGGCGGGAGGCCTACCAAGAGACCCAGTACTTC.

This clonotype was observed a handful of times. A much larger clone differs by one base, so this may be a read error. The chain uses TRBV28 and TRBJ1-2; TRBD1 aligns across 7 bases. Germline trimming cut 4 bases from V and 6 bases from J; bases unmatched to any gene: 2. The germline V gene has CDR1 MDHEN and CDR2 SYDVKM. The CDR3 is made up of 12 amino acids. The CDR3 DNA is TGTGCCAGCAGTTACGACAGGGATGGCTACACCTTC. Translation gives CASSYDRDGYTF.

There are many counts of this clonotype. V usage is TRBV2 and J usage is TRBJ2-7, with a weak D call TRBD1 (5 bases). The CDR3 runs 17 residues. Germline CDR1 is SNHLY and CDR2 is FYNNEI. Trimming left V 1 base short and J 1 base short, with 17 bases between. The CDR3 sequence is CASSEGGWLAYSYEQYF. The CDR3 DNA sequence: TGTGCCAGCAGTGAAGGGGGCTGGTTGGCCTATTCCTACGAGCAGTACTTC.

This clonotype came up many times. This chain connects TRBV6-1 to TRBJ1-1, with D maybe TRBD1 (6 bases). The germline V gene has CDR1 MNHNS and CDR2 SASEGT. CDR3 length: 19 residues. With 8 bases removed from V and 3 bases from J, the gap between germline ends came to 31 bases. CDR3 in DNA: TGTGCCAGCCGCCTTGACTTCCAGGGGTCGAGTGGTTGGTACACTGAAGCTTTCTTT. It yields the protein CASRLDFQGSSGWYTEAFF.

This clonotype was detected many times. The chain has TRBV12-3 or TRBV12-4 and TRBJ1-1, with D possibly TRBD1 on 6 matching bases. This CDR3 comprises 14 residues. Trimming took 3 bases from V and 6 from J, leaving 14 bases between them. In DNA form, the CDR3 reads TGTGCCAGCAGTTTCGAGGGGGAGGTGGCTGAAGCTTTCTTT. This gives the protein CASSFEGEVAEAFF.

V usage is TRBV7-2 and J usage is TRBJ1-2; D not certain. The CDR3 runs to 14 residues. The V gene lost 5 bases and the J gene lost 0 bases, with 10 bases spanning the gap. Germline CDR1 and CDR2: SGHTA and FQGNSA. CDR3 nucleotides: TGTGCCAGCAGCCCGACCGGTACTAACTATGGCTACACCTTC. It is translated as CASSPTGTNYGYTF.

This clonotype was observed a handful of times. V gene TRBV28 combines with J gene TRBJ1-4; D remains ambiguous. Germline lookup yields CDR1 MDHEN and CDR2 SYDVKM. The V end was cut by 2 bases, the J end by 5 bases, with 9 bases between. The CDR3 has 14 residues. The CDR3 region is CASSLGHRNEKLFF. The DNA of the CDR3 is TGTGCCAGCAGTTTAGGCCACCGAAATGAAAAACTGTTTTTT.

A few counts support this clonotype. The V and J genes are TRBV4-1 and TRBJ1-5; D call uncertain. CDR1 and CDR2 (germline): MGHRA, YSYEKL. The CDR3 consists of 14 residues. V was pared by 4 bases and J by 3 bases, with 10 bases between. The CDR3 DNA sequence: TGCGCCAGCAGCCCCATTGGCACCAATCAGCCCCAGCATTTT. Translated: CASSPIGTNQPQHF.

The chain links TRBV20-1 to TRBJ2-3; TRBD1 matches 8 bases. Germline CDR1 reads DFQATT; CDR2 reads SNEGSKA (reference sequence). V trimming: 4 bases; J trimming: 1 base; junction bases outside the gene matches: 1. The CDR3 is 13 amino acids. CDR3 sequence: CSATGQGTDTQYF. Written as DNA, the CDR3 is TGCAGTGCTACGGGACAGGGCACAGATACGCAGTATTTT.

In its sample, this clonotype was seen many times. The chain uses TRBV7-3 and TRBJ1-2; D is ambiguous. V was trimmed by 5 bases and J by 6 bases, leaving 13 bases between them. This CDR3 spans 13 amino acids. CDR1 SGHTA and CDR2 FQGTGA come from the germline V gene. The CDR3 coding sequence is TGTGCCAGCAGCCCCGGGAGGTTTAATGGCTACACCTTC. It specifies CASSPGRFNGYTF.

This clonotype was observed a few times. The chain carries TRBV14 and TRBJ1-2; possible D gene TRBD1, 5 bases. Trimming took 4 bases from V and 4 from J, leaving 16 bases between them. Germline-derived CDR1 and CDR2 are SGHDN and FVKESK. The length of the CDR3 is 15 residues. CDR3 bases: TGTGCCAGCAGCCCCCCGGCGGGGGGTACCTATGGCTACACCTTC. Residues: CASSPPAGGTYGYTF.

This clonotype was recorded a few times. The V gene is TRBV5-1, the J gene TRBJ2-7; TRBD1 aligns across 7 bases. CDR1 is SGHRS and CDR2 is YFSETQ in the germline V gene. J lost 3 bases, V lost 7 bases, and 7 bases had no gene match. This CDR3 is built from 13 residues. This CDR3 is CASRLTGSYEQYF. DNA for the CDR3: TGCGCCAGCCGATTGACAGGGAGCTACGAGCAGTACTTC.

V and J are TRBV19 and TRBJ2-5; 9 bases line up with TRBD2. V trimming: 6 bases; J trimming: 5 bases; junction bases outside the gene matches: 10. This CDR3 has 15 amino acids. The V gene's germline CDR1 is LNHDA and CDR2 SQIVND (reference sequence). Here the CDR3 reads CASRSGREGRETQYF. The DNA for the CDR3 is TGTGCCAGTAGAAGTGGGCGGGAGGGCCGGGAGACCCAGTACTTC. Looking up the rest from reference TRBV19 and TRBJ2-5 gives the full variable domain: DGGITQSPKYLFRKEGQNVTLSCEQNLNHDAMYWYRQDPGQGLRLIYYSQIVNDFQKGDIAEGYSVSREKKESFPLTVTSAQKNPTAFYLCASRSGREGRETQYFGPGTRLLVL.

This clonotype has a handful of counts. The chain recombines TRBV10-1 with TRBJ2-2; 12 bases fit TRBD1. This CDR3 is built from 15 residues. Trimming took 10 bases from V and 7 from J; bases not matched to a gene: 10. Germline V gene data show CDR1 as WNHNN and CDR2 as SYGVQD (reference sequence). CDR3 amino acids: CAIWPGTGGNGELFF. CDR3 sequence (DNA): TGCGCCATCTGGCCCGGGACAGGGGGCAACGGGGAGCTGTTTTTT.

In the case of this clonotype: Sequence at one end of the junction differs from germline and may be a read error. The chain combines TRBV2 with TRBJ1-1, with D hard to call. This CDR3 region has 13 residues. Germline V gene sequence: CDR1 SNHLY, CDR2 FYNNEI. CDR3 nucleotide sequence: TGTGCCAGCAGTGATTTGGGTTCCACTGAAGCTTCCTTT. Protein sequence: CASSDLGSTEASF.

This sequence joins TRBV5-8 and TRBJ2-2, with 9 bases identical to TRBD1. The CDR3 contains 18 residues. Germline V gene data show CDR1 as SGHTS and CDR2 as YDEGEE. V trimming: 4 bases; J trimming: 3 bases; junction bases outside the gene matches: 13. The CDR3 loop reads CASSLRGQGRLDTGELFF. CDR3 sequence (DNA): TGTGCCAGCAGCCTTCGCGGACAGGGGAGATTGGACACCGGGGAGCTGTTTTTT.

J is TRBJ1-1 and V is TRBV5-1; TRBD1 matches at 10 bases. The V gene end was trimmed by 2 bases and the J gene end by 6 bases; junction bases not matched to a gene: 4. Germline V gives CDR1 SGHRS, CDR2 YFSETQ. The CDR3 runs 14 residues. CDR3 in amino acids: CASSLGGTGAEAFF. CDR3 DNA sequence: TGCGCCAGCAGCTTAGGCGGGACAGGGGCTGAAGCTTTCTTT.

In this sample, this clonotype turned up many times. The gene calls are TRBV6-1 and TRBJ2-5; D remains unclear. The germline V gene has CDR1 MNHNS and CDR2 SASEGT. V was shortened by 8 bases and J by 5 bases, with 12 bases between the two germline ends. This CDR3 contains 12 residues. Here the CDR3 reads CASANLEETQYF. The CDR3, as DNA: TGTGCCAGCGCTAATCTAGAGGAGACCCAGTACTTC.

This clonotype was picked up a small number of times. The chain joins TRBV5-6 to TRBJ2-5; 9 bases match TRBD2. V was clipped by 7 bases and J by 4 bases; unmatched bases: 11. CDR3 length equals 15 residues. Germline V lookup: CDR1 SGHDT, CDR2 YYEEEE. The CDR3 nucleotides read TGTGCCAGCGGTCGGGGCGGGGGGGCCTCAGAGACCCAGTACTTC. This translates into CASGRGGGASETQYF.

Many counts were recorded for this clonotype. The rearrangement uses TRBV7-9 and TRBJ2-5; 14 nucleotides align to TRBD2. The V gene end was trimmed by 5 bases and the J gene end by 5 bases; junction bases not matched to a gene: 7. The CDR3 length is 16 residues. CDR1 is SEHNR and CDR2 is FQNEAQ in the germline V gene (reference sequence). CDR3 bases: TGTGCCAGCAGCCCCGGGACTAGCGGGAGTGGCGAGACCCAGTACTTC. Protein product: CASSPGTSGSGETQYF.

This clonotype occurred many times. CDR3 bases: TGTGCCACCAGTGATTTGGATGACAGGGCAGAGACCCAGTACTTC. This codes for CATSDLDDRAETQYF. The chain carries TRBV24-1 and TRBJ2-5; 7 nucleotides match TRBD1. Trimming cost V 0 bases and J 4 bases; bases outside gene matches: 4. CDR3 size: 15 residues. CDR1 is KGHDR, CDR2 SFDVKD, per germline.